This T cell receptor (beta chain) appears in the sequencing data of a study of blood T cell repertoires in COVID-19. Whole-study context: Collection of acute and convalescent COVID-19 samples took place in the United States, Italy and Spain. PBMCs, B-cell-depleted T cells, or T cells provided the cDNA or gDNA that made up the material.

The CDR3 is made up of 16 amino acids. Germline loops: CDR1 LGHNA, CDR2 YSLEER. V shed 0 bases, J shed 2 bases, and the junction held 5 bases outside the gene matches. The authors' processing: Amplification from reference gene primers served as the basis for estimated nucleated cell counts. The data were produced by immunoSEQ multiplex PCR, yet TCRdb's version contains in-frame clones alone and is incomplete. V and J calls and clone size follow that table, whereas D and trimming were derived from the DNA. The table lists some 50,000 clones, over 70% of them singletons. This clonotype was obtained from a human donor in a cohort sampled during active COVID-19. The material sequenced was peripheral blood. The rearrangement uses TRBV4-3 and TRBJ2-7, with 9 bases lining up with TRBD2. This CDR3 is CASSQDLAGVPYEQYF. The CDR3 DNA sequence: TGCGCCAGCAGCCAAGATTTAGCGGGAGTGCCCTACGAGCAGTACTTC.